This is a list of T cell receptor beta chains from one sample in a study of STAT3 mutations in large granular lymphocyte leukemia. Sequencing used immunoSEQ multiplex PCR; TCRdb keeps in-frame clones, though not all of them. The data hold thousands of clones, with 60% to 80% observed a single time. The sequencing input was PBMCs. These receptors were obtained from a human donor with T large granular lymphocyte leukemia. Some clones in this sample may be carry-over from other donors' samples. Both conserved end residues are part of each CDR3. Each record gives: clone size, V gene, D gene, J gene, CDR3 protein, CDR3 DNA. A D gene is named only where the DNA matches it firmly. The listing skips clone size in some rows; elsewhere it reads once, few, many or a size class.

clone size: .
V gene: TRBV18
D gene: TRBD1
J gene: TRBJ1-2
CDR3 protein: CASSQGQGTYGYTF
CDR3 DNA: TGTGCCAGCTCGCAGGGACAGGGGACATATGGCTACACCTTC

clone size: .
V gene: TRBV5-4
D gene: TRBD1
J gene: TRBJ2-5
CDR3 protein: CASSSGTGVQETQYF
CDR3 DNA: TGTGCCAGCAGCTCGGGGACAGGGGTACAAGAGACCCAGTACTTC

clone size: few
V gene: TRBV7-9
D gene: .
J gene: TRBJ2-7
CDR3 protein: CASSPRDGVTYEQYF
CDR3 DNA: TGTGCCAGCAGCCCCCGCGACGGGGTGACCTACGAGCAGTACTTC

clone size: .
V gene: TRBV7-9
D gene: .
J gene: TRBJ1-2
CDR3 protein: CASNLANRDPNYGYTF
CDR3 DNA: TGTGCCAGCAACTTAGCGAACAGGGATCCTAACTATGGCTACACCTTC

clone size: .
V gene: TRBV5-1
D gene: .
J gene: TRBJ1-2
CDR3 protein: CASSLGQGSYGYTF
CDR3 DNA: TGCGCCAGCAGCCTGGGTCAGGGGTCCTATGGCTACACCTTC

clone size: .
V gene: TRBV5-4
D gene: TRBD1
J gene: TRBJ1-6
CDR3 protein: CASSIDRGSNSPLHF
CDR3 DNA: TGTGCCAGCAGCATCGACAGGGGGTCTAATTCACCCCTCCACTTT

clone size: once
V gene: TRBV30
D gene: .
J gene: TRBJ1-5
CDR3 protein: CAWSVPGSWGQPQHF
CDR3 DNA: TGTGCCTGGAGTGTACCAGGGTCTTGGGGACAGCCCCAGCATTTT

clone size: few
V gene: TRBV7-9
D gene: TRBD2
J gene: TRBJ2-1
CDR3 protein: CASSPFMGGPNEQFF
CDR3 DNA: TGTGCCAGCAGCCCTTTCATGGGAGGGCCCAATGAGCAGTTCTTC

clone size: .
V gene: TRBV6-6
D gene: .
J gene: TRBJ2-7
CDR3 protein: CASRIGHEQYF
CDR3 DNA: TGTGCCAGCAGGATTGGTCACGAGCAGTACTTC

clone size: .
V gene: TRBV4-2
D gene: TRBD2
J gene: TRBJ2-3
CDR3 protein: CASSQDWAGGGADTQYF
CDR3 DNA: TGTGCCAGCAGCCAAGATTGGGCGGGAGGAGGGGCAGATACGCAGTATTTT

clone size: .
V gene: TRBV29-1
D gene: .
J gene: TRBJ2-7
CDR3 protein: CSVLLTESPYEQYF
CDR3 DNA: TGCAGCGTTCTATTGACGGAAAGTCCCTACGAGCAGTACTTC

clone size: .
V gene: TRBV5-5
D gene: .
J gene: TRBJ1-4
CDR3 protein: CASSYMTRDEKLFF
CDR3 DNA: TGTGCCAGCAGCTACATGACGCGTGATGAAAAACTGTTTTTT